This TCR beta chain is from a study of cytomegalovirus exposure and HLA in healthy donors. Across the whole study: The 90 to 150 validation repertoires used the same platform as the 666 first-cohort repertoires, a later analysis reported. Findings and limits, study-wide: Reportedly, diagnosis of cytomegalovirus status by the classifier showed high specificity and sensitivity.

Method: immunoSEQ multiplex PCR; TCRdb's copy keeps in-frame clones and lacks some. This sample has approximately 210,000 clones, with 86% found just once. The length of the CDR3 is 15 residues. Germline lookup yields CDR1 LGHNT and CDR2 FRNRAP. The V gene lost 6 bases and the J gene lost 6 bases, with 21 bases spanning the gap. About this clone: What it recognizes is unknown.

The receptor comes from a woman between 18 and 29 years old in good health and CMV-seronegative. The sequenced sample was PBMCs. The V gene is TRBV12-5, the J gene TRBJ2-7, with TRBD1 as a possible D gene (6 bases). CDR3 sequence reads: CASGPRMDSPGEQYF. CDR3 sequence (DNA): TGTGCTAGTGGCCCCCGAATGGACAGCCCGGGCGAGCAGTACTTC.